The subject of this entry is one T cell receptor beta chain. This record comes from a study of identical twins. CDR3 length: 12 amino acids. J lost 8 bases, V lost 3 bases, and 2 bases had no gene match. TCRdb reprocessed the 5' RACE reads with MiXCR, giving one entry per CDR3 protein. The sample contains hundreds of thousands of distinct CDR3 sequences, 15% to 20% of which appear only once. This sample also belongs to another study, concerning T cells expressing NK-cell markers. That work adds: The sequencing cohort of eight donors included seven HCMV-seropositive individuals and one seronegative individual. A few donors showed these clonotypes also leading the CD3+CD56-NKG2C+ fraction.

The sequenced sample was PBMCs. This TCR was sampled from a woman aged 18 to 35 in good health. The J gene is TRBJ1-2, the V gene TRBV12-3 or TRBV12-4; 8 positions match TRBD1. The CDR3 sequence: CASSLTGEGYTF. DNA of the CDR3: TGTGCCAGCAGTTTGACAGGGGAAGGCTACACCTTC.